Listed below are T cell receptor beta chains from one sample, sequenced in a study of CD8 T cells in ankylosing spondylitis. MiXCR was run by TCRdb on the 5' RACE reads, yielding one entry per CDR3 protein. The sample shows fewer than 350,000 distinct CDR3 sequences, roughly 11% of them seen only once. Sequenced sample: blood, either unsorted or a sorted T cell fraction (not recorded which). These receptor sequences come from a female donor with ankylosing spondylitis or in good health (not recorded which). Each CDR3 is given with its conserved first and last residue. D genes are given only for firm matches. Expanded clones are given a class, and other clones once, few, many or no size at all.

cdr3_length	j_call	v_call	clone_size	d_call	cdr3_nt	cdr3_aa
13	TRBJ2-7	TRBV20-1	many	NA	TGCAGTGCTAGAGATGCCGCCGACTACGAGCAGTACTTC	CSARDAADYEQYF
16	TRBJ2-7	TRBV10-3	few	TRBD2	TGTGCCATCAGTGGTTCTATAGCGGGGGACTCCTACGAGCAGTACTTC	CAISGSIAGDSYEQYF
11	TRBJ2-7	TRBV5-1	many	NA	TGCGCCAGCAGCTTTCTGGACGAGCAGTACTTC	CASSFLDEQYF
14	TRBJ1-4	TRBV7-9	NA	TRBD1	TGTGCCAGCAGCGAGGGGACAGGGCTGGGAAAACTGTTTTTT	CASSEGTGLGKLFF
15	TRBJ2-5	TRBV28	few	NA	TGTGCCAGCAGTTTATATCCCGGCCACCAAGAGACCCAGTACTTC	CASSLYPGHQETQYF
21	TRBJ2-3	TRBV20-1	NA	TRBD2	TGCAGTGCTGAAACTCGGGACAGGGACGGACTAGCGGGAATCAGCACAGATACGCAGTATTTT	CSAETRDRDGLAGISTDTQYF
14	TRBJ2-1	TRBV20-1	many	NA	TGCAGTGCTAGCGGCGGACACATACACAATGAGCAGTTCTTC	CSASGGHIHNEQFF
14	TRBJ2-2	TRBV19	few	NA	TGTGCCAGTAGTCTTCGTCGGGCCACCGGGGAGCTGTTTTTT	CASSLRRATGELFF
15	TRBJ1-2	TRBV20-1	many	NA	TGCAGTGCTAGGACGTTCCGAGGGGAGGACTATGGCTACACCTTC	CSARTFRGEDYGYTF
19	TRBJ2-1	TRBV5-6	NA	TRBD2	TGTGCCAGCAGCTTGGCCCTGACTAGCGGGATCCCCGAACGGAATGAGCAGTTCTTC	CASSLALTSGIPERNEQFF
12	TRBJ1-4	TRBV29-1	few	NA	TGCAGCGGACTGGTTGTGGGTGAAAAACTGTTTTTT	CSGLVVGEKLFF
19	TRBJ2-1	TRBV4-2	many	NA	TGTGCCAGCAGTTCGAGAGGTGGACGTTCGGATAGCTCCTACAATGAGCAGTTCTTC	CASSSRGGRSDSSYNEQFF
11	TRBJ1-1	TRBV30	NA	NA	TGTGCCTGGTTGAGGAACACTGAAGCTTTCTTT	CAWLRNTEAFF
15	TRBJ2-1	TRBV3-1	many	NA	TGTGCCAGCAGCCCCCTCCAGAGAACGATCAATGAGCAGTTCTTC	CASSPLQRTINEQFF
16	TRBJ2-7	TRBV28	few	TRBD2	TGTGCCAGCAGTTTATCTAGCGGGAGGGGGTCCTACGAGCAGTACTTC	CASSLSSGRGSYEQYF
14	TRBJ2-3	TRBV5-1	many	NA	TGCGCCAGCAGTTTCCCAGATGAGACAGATACGCAGTATTTT	CASSFPDETDTQYF
13	TRBJ2-7	TRBV7-2	NA	TRBD2	TGTGCCAGCAGCATAGGGACTACTAACGAGCAGTACTTC	CASSIGTTNEQYF